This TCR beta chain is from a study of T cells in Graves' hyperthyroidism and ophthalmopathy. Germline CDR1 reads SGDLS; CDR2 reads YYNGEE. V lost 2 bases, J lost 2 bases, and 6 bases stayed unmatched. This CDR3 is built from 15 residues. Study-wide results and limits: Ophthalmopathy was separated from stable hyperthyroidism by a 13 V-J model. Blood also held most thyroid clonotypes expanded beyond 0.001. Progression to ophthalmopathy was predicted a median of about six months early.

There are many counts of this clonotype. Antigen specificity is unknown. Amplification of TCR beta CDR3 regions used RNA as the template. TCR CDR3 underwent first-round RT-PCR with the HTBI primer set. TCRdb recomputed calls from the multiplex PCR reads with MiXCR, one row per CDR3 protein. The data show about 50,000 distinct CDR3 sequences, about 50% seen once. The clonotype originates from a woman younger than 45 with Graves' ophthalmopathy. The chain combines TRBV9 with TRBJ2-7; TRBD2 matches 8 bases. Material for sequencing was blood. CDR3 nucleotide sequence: TGTGCCAGCAGCGTTCTTCCGGGAGGGGCCTACGAGCAGTACTTC. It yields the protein CASSVLPGGAYEQYF.